The 16 T cell receptor beta chains listed next were all sequenced from one sample in a study of OX40 agonist ivuxolimab in advanced cancers. Sequenced by immunoSEQ multiplex PCR; TCRdb stores in-frame clones only, minus some. This table holds around 130,000 clones, roughly 95% found once. Source: CD4+ or CD8+ T cells sorted from blood, taken in a trial of the OX40 agonist ivuxolimab. These receptors were obtained from an adult with an advanced solid tumor such as melanoma, head and neck, liver or kidney cancer.

The gene calls are TRBV7-6 and TRBJ2-7; TRBD1 agrees at 7 bases. J gave up 3 bases and V 5 bases, and 10 bases lay outside the gene matches. The CDR3 consists of 15 residues. Per the germline V gene, CDR1 is SGHVS and CDR2 is FNYEAQ. The CDR3 is CASSREQGSLYEQYF. The CDR3 region has the DNA TGTGCCAGCAGCAGAGAACAGGGGTCCCTCTACGAGCAGTACTTC. The full variable domain, its missing parts supplied by reference TRBV7-6 and TRBJ2-7, is GAGVSQSPRYKVTKRGQDVALRCDPISGHVSLYWYRQALGQGPEFLTYFNYEAQQDKSGLPNDRFSAERPEGSISTLTIQRTEQRDSAMYRCASSREQGSLYEQYFGPGTRLTVT.

J is TRBJ2-5 and V is TRBV5-6; no clear D gene. V lost 0 bases, J lost 0 bases, and 9 bases lay in between. CDR3 length: 15 amino acids. Looked up from germline, CDR1 is SGHDT and CDR2 is YYEEEE. In nucleotides, the CDR3 is TGTGCCAGCAGCTTGGGTTCGGGCTACCAAGAGACCCAGTACTTC. This gives the protein CASSLGSGYQETQYF.

This sequence joins TRBV28 and TRBJ1-2; 7 nucleotides line up with TRBD1. Germline V gene sequence: CDR1 MDHEN, CDR2 SYDVKM. CDR3 length equals 14 residues. Trimming cost V 10 bases and J 2 bases; bases outside gene matches: 10. The CDR3 is CATINPTGNYGYTF. The CDR3 bases are TGTGCCACGATAAATCCGACAGGGAACTATGGCTACACCTTC.

V and J are TRBV7-9 and TRBJ1-2, with 7 bases identical to TRBD1. V shed 4 bases, J shed 0 bases, and the junction held 8 bases outside the gene matches. Germline V gives CDR1 SEHNR, CDR2 FQNEAQ (reference sequence). The CDR3 runs 16 residues. The CDR3 DNA reads TGTGCCAGCAGCTCGCAAGGACAGGTCGCTAACTATGGCTACACCTTC. Its protein is CASSSQGQVANYGYTF.

The V call is TRBV4-1, the J call TRBJ2-2; the match to TRBD2 covers 7 bases. V trimming: 0 bases; J trimming: 3 bases; junction bases outside the gene matches: 1. The germline V gene encodes CDR1 MGHRA and CDR2 YSYEKL. This CDR3 has 15 residues. The DNA of the CDR3 is TGCGCCAGCAGCCAAGAAGCGGGACACACCGGGGAGCTGTTTTTT. Amino acids: CASSQEAGHTGELFF.

This clone was picked up one time. V gene TRBV18 combines with J gene TRBJ1-6, with 8 bases that match TRBD1. V shed 3 bases, J shed 12 bases, and the junction held 4 bases outside the gene matches. The CDR3 runs 13 residues. The germline CDR1 and CDR2 sequences are KGHSH and LQKENI. Here the CDR3 DNA reads TGTGCCAGCTCACCGGGACAGGTGGAACCCCTCCACTTT. It specifies CASSPGQVEPLHF.

The chain combines TRBV18 with TRBJ2-6; a weak D match, TRBD1 (6 bases). Deletions cut 1 base from V and 3 bases from J, with 13 bases between. Germline V gives CDR1 KGHSH, CDR2 LQKENI. The length of the CDR3 is 17 residues. The CDR3 sequence: CASSPRRTEYGANVLTF. CDR3 nucleotide sequence: TGTGCCAGCTCACCACGTCGGACAGAATATGGGGCCAACGTCCTGACTTTC.

The V gene is TRBV5-6, the J gene TRBJ1-5; D remains ambiguous. V was shortened by 0 bases and J by 0 bases, with 4 bases between the two germline ends. Germline loops: CDR1 SGHDT, CDR2 YYEEEE. The CDR3 length is 14 residues. The CDR3 is CASSLAGSNQPQHF. The CDR3, as DNA: TGTGCCAGCAGCTTGGCCGGTAGCAATCAGCCCCAGCATTTT. Looking up the rest from reference TRBV5-6 and TRBJ1-5 gives the full variable domain: DAGVTQSPTHLIKTRGQQVTLRCSPKSGHDTVSWYQQALGQGPQFIFQYYEEEERQRGNFPDRFSGHQFPNYSSELNVNALLLGDSALYLCASSLAGSNQPQHFGDGTRLSIL.

The chain combines TRBV15 with TRBJ2-2, with D uncertain. This CDR3 spans 14 amino acids. V was pared by 0 bases and J by 1 base, with 3 bases between. CDR1 is LNHNV and CDR2 is YYDKDF in the germline V gene (reference sequence). CDR3 sequence (DNA): TGTGCCACCAGCAGAGAAGGGAACACCGGGGAGCTGTTTTTT. It codes for CATSREGNTGELFF. Combining the CDR3 with reference TRBV15 and TRBJ2-2 gives the whole variable domain DAMVIQNPRYQVTQFGKPVTLSCSQTLNHNVMYWYQQKSSQAPKLLFHYYDKDFNNEADTPDNFQSRRPNTSFCFLDIRSPGLGDTAMYLCATSREGNTGELFFGEGSRLTVL.

As DNA, the CDR3 is TGTGCCAGCAGGCACTCCGGAGAGACCCAGTACTTC. This codes for CASRHSGETQYF. The chain joins TRBV7-8 to TRBJ2-5; D not resolved. CDR3 length: 12 amino acids. Trimming shortened V by 6 bases and J by 4 bases, and 9 bases separated the two germline ends. Germline-derived CDR1 and CDR2 are SGHVS and FQNEAQ.

This clone was recorded only once. The V gene is TRBV29-1, the J gene TRBJ2-1; maybe TRBD2 (5 bases). V was cut by 8 bases and J by 8 bases, with 13 bases left in between. CDR3 length: 11 amino acids. Germline CDR1 is SQVTM and CDR2 is ANQGSEA. The CDR3 DNA sequence: TGCAGCCCGAGGGTCGTGGATGAGCAGTTCTTC. It specifies CSPRVVDEQFF.

The genes are TRBV28 and TRBJ2-7; 14 bases line up with TRBD2. Trimming took 5 bases from V and 7 from J; bases not matched to a gene: 7. The CDR3 length is 15 residues. Looked up from germline, CDR1 is MDHEN and CDR2 is SYDVKM. CDR3 DNA sequence: TGTGCCAGCAGTCGAGGGACTAGCGGGAGTAGGGAGCAGTACTTC. This codes for CASSRGTSGSREQYF.

V is TRBV4-3 and J is TRBJ2-1; 8 bases are shared with TRBD2. This CDR3 has 16 residues. The V and J ends lost 0 bases and 5 bases, in that order; junction bases with no gene match: 6. Germline-derived CDR1 and CDR2 are LGHNA and YSLEER. CDR3 DNA sequence: TGCGCCAGCAGCCAAGATCACGGGACTAGGGACAATGAGCAGTTCTTC. It yields the protein CASSQDHGTRDNEQFF.

The chain carries TRBV5-4 and TRBJ1-4; perhaps TRBD1 as D (6 bases). The CDR3 has 17 residues. V was shortened by 0 bases and J by 8 bases, with 20 bases between the two germline ends. Germline loops: CDR1 SGHNT, CDR2 YYREEE (reference sequence). In DNA, the CDR3 is TGTGCCAGCAGCTTGGAGGACAGTAGGGTCGCGGGGGAAAAACTGTTTTTT. It specifies CASSLEDSRVAGEKLFF.

The chain recombines TRBV29-1 with TRBJ1-4; 11 bases fit TRBD1. The CDR3 length is 15 residues. V gave up 6 bases and J gave up 8 bases; unmatched junction bases: 11. Germline CDR1 and CDR2: SQVTM and ANQGSEA. The CDR3 here is CSVSHPGTGGEKLFF. CDR3 coding DNA: TGCAGCGTCTCACACCCCGGGACAGGGGGGGAAAAACTGTTTTTT. The variable domain in full, with the rest retrieved from reference TRBV29-1 and TRBJ1-4, is SAVISQKPSRDICQRGTSLTIQCQVDSQVTMMFWYRQQPGQSLTLIATANQGSEATYESGFVIDKFPISRPNLTFSTLTVSNMSPEDSSIYLCSVSHPGTGGEKLFFGSGTQLSVL.

The V call is TRBV28, the J call TRBJ2-1, with D uncertain. Germline V gene lookup returns CDR1 MDHEN and CDR2 SYDVKM. V shed 7 bases and J shed 2 bases, with 21 bases lying between them. The CDR3 has 17 residues. The CDR3 bases are TGTGCCAGCACTTCACTTGGCAGCTCCCCCACCTACAATGAGCAGTTCTTC. Its translation: CASTSLGSSPTYNEQFF. Full variable domain (missing parts from reference TRBV28 and TRBJ2-1): DVKVTQSSRYLVKRTGEKVFLECVQDMDHENMFWYRQDPGLGLRLIYFSYDVKMKEKGDIPEGYSVSREKKERFSLILESASTNQTSMYLCASTSLGSSPTYNEQFFGPGTRLTVL.